This T cell receptor beta chain comes out of a study of T cells in Graves' hyperthyroidism and ophthalmopathy. Germline V gene lookup returns CDR1 LGHDT and CDR2 YNNKEL (reference sequence). This CDR3 has 16 residues. Deletions cut 1 base from V and 0 bases from J, with 9 bases between. Diagnostic assessment was based on clinical symptoms, serum thyroxine and TRAb, thyroid ultrasound and orbital computed tomography. Fresh peripheral blood, more than 9 ml, yielded the PBMCs. Amplification targeted TCR beta CDR3 regions from RNA transcripts. HTBI primers were employed in a first-round RT-PCR of the TCR CDR3. TCRdb processed the multiplex PCR reads anew with MiXCR; each CDR3 protein has one entry. The data show 700,000 or so distinct CDR3 sequences, 15% to 20% seen once.

This clonotype was sampled from a man between 18 and 29 years old with Graves' hyperthyroidism. The rearrangement joins TRBV3-1 to TRBJ1-4; D unresolved. Sequenced input: blood. Written as DNA, the CDR3 is TGTGCCAGCAGCCAAGTTCTGAAGGCAACTAATGAAAAACTGTTTTTT. Amino acid sequence: CASSQVLKATNEKLFF. Full variable domain (rest looked up from reference TRBV3-1 and TRBJ1-4): DTAVSQTPKYLVTQMGNDKSIKCEQNLGHDTMYWYKQDSKKFLKIMFSYNNKELIINETVPNRFSPKSPDKAHLNLHINSLELGDSAVYFCASSQVLKATNEKLFFGSGTQLSVL.